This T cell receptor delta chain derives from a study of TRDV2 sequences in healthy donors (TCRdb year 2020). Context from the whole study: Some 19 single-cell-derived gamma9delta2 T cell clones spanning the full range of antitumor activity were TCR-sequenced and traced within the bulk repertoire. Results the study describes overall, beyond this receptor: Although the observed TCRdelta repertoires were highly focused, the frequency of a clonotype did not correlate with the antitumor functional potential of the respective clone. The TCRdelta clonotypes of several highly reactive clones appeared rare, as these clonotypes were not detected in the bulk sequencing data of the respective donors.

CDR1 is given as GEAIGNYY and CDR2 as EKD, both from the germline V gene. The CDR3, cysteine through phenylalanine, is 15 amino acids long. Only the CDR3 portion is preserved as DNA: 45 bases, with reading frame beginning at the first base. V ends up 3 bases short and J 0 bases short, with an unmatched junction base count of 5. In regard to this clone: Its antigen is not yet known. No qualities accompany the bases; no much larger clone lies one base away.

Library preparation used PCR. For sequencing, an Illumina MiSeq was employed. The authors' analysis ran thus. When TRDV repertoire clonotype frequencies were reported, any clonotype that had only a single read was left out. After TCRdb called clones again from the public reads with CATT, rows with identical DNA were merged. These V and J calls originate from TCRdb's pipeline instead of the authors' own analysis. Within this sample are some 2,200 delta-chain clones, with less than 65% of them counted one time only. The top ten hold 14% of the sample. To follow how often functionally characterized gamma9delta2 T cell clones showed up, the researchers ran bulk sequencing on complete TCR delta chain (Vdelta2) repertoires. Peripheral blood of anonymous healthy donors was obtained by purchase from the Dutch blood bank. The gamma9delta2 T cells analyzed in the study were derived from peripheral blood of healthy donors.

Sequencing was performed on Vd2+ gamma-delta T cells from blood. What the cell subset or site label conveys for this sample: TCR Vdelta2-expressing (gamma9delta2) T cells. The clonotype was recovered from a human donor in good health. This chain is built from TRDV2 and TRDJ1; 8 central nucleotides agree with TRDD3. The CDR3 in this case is CACDVLGENTDKLIF. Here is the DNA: TGTGCCTGTGACGTTCTGGGGGAAAACACCGATAAACTCATCTTT.